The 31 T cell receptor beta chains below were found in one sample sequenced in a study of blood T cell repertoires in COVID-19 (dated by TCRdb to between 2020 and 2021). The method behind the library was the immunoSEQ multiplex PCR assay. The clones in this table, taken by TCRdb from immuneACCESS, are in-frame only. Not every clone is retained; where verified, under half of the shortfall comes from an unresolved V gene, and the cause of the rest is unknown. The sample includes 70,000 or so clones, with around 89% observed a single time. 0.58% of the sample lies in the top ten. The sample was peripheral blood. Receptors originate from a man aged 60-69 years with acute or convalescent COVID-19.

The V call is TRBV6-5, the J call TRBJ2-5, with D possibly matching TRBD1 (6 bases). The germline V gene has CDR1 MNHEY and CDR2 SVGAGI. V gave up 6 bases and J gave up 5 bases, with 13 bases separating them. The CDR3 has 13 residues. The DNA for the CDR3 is TGTGCCAGCAGCCTTAACCAGGGGGAGACCCAGTACTTC. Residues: CASSLNQGETQYF.

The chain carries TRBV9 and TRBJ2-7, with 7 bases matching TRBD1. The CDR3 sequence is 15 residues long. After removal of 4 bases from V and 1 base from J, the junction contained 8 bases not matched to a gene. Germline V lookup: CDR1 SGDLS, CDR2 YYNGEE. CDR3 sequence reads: CASSPSGQVSYEQYF. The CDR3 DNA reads TGTGCCAGCAGCCCTTCAGGACAGGTTTCCTACGAGCAGTACTTC.

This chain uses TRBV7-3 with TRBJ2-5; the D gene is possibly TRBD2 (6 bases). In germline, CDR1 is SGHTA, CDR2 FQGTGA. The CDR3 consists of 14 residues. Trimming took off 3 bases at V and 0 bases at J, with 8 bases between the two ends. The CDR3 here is CASSLSSDQETQYF. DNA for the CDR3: TGTGCCAGCAGCTTGTCTAGCGACCAAGAGACCCAGTACTTC.

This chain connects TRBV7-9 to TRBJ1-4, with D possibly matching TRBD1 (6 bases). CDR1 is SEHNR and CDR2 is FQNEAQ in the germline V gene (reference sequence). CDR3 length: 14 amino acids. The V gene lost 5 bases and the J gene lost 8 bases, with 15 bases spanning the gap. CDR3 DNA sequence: TGTGCCAGCAGCCAATCAGGGGATGGGGAAAAACTGTTTTTT. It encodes CASSQSGDGEKLFF.

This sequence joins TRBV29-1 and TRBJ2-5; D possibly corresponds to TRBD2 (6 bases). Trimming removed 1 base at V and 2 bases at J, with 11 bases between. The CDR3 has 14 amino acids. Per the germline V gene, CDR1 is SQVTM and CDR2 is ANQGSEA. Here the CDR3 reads CSVEGGAGQETQYF. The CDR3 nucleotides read TGCAGCGTTGAAGGCGGGGCAGGTCAAGAGACCCAGTACTTC.

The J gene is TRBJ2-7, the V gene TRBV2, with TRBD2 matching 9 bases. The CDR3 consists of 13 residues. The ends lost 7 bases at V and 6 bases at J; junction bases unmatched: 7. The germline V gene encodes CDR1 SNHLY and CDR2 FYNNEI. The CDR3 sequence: CASIGGRGSEQYF. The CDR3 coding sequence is TGTGCCAGCATCGGCGGGAGGGGCTCCGAGCAGTACTTC. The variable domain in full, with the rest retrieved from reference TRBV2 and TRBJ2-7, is EPEVTQTPSHQVTQMGQEVILRCVPISNHLYFYWYRQILGQKVEFLVSFYNNEISEKSEIFDDQFSVERPDGSNFTLKIRSTKLEDSAMYFCASIGGRGSEQYFGPGTRLTVT.

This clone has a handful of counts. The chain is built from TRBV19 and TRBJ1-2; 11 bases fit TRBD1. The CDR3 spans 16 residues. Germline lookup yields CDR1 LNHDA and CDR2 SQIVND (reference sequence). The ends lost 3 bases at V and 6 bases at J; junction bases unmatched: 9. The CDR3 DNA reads TGTGCCAGTAGTATTGGACAGGGGGCGCGTGGGGATGGCTACACCTTC. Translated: CASSIGQGARGDGYTF.

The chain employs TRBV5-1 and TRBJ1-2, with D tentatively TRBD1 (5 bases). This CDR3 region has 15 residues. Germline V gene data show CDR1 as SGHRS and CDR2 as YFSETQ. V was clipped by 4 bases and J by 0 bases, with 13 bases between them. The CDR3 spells CASSPPQAPNYGYTF. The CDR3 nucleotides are TGCGCCAGCAGCCCGCCACAGGCGCCTAACTATGGCTACACCTTC.

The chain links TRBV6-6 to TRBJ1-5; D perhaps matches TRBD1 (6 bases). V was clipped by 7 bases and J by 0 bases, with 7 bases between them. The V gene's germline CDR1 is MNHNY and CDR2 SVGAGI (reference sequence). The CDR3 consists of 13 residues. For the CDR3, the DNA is TGTGCCAGCACCAGGGGTAGCAATCAGCCCCAGCATTTT. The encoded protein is CASTRGSNQPQHF.

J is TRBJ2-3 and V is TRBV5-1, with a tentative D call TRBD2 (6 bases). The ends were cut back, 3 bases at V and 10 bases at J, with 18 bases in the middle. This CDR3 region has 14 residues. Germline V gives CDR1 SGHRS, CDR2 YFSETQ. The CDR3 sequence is CASSSGTAERAQYF. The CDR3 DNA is TGCGCCAGCAGCTCCGGGACTGCCGAAAGGGCGCAGTATTTT.

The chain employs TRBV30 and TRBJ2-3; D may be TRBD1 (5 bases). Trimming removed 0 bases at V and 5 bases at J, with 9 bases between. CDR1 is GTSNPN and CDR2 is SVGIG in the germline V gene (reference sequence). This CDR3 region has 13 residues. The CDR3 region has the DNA TGTGCCTGGAGTGTCCGACAGATAGATACGCAGTATTTT. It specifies CAWSVRQIDTQYF.

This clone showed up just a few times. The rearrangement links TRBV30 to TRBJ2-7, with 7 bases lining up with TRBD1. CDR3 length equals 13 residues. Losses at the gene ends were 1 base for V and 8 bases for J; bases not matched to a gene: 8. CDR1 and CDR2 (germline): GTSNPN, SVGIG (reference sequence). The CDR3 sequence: CAWSDDRDHQQYF. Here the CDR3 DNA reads TGTGCCTGGAGTGACGACAGGGACCATCAGCAGTACTTC. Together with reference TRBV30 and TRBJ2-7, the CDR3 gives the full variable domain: SQTIHQWPATLVQPVGSPLSLECTVEGTSNPNLYWYRQAAGRGLQLLFYSVGIGQISSEVPQNLSASRPQDRQFILSSKKLLLSDSGFYLCAWSDDRDHQQYFGPGTRLTVT.

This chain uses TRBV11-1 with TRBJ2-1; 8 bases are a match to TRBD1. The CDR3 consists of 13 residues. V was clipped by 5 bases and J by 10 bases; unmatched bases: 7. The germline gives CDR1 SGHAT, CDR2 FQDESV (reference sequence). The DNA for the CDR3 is TGTGCCAGCAGCCTGGACAGGGCCGGGGAGCAGTTCTTC. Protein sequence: CASSLDRAGEQFF.

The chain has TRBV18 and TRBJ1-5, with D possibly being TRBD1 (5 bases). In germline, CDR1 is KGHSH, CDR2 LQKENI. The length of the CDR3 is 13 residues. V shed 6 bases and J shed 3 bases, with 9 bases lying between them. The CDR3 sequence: CASSQGINQPQHF. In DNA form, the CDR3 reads TGTGCCAGCTCCCAGGGCATCAATCAGCCCCAGCATTTT.

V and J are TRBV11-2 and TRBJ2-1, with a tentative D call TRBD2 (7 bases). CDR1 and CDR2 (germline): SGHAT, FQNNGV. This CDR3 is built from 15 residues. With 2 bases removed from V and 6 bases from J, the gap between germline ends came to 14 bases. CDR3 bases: TGTGCCAGCAGCTTAAGGGGGGGGGCTGGCAATGAGCAGTTCTTC. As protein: CASSLRGGAGNEQFF.

DNA of the CDR3: TGTGCCAGCAGCTTGGGCACTTCTAACTATGGCTACACCTTC. Encoded protein: CASSLGTSNYGYTF. The genes are TRBV7-9 and TRBJ1-2; D remains unclear. V lost 3 bases and J lost 0, with 8 bases in between. This CDR3 comprises 14 residues. The V gene's germline CDR1 is SEHNR and CDR2 FQNEAQ (reference sequence).

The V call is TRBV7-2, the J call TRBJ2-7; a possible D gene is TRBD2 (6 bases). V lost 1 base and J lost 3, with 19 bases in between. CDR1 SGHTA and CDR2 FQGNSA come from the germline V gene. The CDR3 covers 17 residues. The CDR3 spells CASSLVGLVEGYYEQYF. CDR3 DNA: TGTGCCAGCAGCTTAGTAGGGCTAGTGGAGGGGTACTACGAGCAGTACTTC.

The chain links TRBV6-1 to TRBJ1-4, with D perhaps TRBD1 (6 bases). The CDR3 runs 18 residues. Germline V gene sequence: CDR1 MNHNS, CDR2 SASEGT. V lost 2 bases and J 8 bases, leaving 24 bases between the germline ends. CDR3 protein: CASSEIARGTSWLEKLFF. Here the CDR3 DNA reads TGTGCCAGCAGTGAAATAGCAAGGGGGACCTCTTGGTTGGAAAAACTGTTTTTT.

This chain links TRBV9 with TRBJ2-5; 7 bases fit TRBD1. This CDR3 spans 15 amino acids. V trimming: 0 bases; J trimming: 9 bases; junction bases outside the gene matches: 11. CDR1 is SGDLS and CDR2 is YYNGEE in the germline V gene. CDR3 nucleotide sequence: TGTGCCAGCAGCGTAGGGCTACCGGGTACAGGGGCCCAGTACTTC. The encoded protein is CASSVGLPGTGAQYF.

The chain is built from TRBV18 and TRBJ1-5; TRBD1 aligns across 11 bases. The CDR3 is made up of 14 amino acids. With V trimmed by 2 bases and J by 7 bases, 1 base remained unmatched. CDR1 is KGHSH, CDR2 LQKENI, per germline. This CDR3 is CASSPGQGAQPQHF. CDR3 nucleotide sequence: TGTGCCAGCTCACCAGGACAGGGGGCACAGCCCCAGCATTTT.

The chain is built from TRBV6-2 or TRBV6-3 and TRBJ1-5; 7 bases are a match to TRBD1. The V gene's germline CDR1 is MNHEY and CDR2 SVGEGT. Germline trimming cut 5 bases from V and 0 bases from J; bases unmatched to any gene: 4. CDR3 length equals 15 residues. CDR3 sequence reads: CASSRDSLSNQPQHF. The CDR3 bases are TGTGCCAGCAGTAGGGACAGTCTTAGCAATCAGCCCCAGCATTTT.

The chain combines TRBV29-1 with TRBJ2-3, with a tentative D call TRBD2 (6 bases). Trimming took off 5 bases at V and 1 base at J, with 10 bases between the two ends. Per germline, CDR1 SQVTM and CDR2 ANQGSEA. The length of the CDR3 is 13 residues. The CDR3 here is CSVQRLGTDTQYF. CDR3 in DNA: TGCAGCGTTCAGAGACTAGGCACAGATACGCAGTATTTT.

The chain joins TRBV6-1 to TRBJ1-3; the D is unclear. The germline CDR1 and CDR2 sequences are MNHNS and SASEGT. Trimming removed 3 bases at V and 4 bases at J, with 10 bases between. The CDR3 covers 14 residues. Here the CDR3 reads CASSDPREGNTIYF. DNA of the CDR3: TGTGCCAGCAGTGACCCACGGGAAGGAAACACCATATATTTT.

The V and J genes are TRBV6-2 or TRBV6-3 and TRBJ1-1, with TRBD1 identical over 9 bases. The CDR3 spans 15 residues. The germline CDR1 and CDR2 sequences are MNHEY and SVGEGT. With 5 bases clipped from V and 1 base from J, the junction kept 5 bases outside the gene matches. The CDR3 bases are TGTGCCAGCAGTAAAATGACAGGGGGGAACACTGAAGCTTTCTTT. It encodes CASSKMTGGNTEAFF.

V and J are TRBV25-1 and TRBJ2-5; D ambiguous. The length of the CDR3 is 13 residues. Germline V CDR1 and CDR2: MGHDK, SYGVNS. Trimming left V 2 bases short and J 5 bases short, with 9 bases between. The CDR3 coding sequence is TGTGCCAGCAGTGAACTCTTTATGGAGACCCAGTACTTC. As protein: CASSELFMETQYF.

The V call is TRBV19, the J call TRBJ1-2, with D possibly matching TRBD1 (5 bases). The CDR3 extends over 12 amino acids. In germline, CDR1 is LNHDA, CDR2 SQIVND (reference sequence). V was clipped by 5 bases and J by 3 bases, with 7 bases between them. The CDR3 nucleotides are TGTGCCAGTAGTCAGGGTGACTATGGCTACACCTTC. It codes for CASSQGDYGYTF.

The CDR3, as DNA: TGTGCCAGCAGTGAAGTTTCCGGGACAGGGATGAACACTGAAGCTTTCTTT. The encoded protein is CASSEVSGTGMNTEAFF. The genes are TRBV28 and TRBJ1-1; 9 bases fit TRBD1. Trimming took 5 bases from V and 0 from J; bases not matched to a gene: 10. CDR1 is MDHEN, CDR2 SYDVKM, per germline. The length of the CDR3 is 17 residues.

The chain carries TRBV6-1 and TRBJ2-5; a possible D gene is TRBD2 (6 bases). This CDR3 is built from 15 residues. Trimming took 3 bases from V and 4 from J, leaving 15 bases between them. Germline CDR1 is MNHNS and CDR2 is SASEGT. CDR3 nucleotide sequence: TGTGCCAGCAGTGATAAAGCGGTGGGGGGAGAGACCCAGTACTTC. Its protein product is CASSDKAVGGETQYF.

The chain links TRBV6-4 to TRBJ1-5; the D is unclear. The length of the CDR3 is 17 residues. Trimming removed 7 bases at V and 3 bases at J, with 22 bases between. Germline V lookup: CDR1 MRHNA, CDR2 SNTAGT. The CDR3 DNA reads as TGTGCCAGCACCTCCCCCGGGGTGATAGGGTACAATCAGCCCCAGCATTTT. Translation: CASTSPGVIGYNQPQHF.

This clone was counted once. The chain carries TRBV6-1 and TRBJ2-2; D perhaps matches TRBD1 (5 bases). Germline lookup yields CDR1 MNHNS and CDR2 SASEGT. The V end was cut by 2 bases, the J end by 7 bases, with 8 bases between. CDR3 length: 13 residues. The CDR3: CASSEKQGGELFF. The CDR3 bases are TGTGCCAGCAGTGAAAAGCAGGGCGGGGAGCTGTTTTTT.

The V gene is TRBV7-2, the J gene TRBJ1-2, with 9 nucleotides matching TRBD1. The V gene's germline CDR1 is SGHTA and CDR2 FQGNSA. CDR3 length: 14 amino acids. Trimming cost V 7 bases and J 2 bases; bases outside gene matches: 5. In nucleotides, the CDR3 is TGTGCCAGCACCCAAGGGACAGGGAACTATGGCTACACCTTC. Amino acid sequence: CASTQGTGNYGYTF.